The 18 T cell receptor beta chains given below trace back to one sample, sequenced in a study of T cell repertoires in cytomegalovirus infection. TCRdb used MiXCR to reprocess the reads, holding one entry per CDR3 protein. The table lists 150,000 to 200,000 distinct CDR3 sequences, approximately 19% of them singletons. The material sequenced was PBMCs. The receptors were gathered from a human donor in good health (CMV status not recorded). Some clones in this sample may be carry-over from other donors' samples.

This clonotype was found a few times. The V and J genes are TRBV9 and TRBJ2-1; 10 bases are shared with TRBD1. The V gene end was trimmed by 3 bases and the J gene end by 8 bases; junction bases not matched to a gene: 8. This CDR3 has 15 residues. Looked up from germline, CDR1 is SGDLS and CDR2 is YYNGEE. In DNA, the CDR3 is TGTGCCAGCAGCGCGCGGGACAGGGGTAGAGATGAGCAGTTCTTC. It is translated as CASSARDRGRDEQFF.

The rearrangement uses TRBV2 and TRBJ2-2, with 8 bases that match TRBD1. This CDR3 spans 15 amino acids. With 8 bases clipped from V and 2 bases from J, the junction kept 7 bases outside the gene matches. The germline V gene encodes CDR1 SNHLY and CDR2 FYNNEI. CDR3 loop: CASADREKNTGELFF. The CDR3 DNA is TGTGCCAGCGCGGACAGGGAGAAAAACACCGGGGAGCTGTTTTTT.

This clonotype was seen a few times. The chain uses TRBV19 and TRBJ2-2; D perhaps matches TRBD2 (6 bases). V dropped 2 bases and J dropped 6 bases, with 16 bases sitting between them. CDR1 LNHDA and CDR2 SQIVND come from the germline V gene (reference sequence). This CDR3 comprises 16 residues. The CDR3 here is CASSILTRKGPGELFF. The CDR3 nucleotides are TGTGCCAGTAGTATATTGACTAGAAAGGGGCCCGGGGAGCTGTTTTTT.

This clonotype came up a few times. In DNA form, the CDR3 reads TGTGCCAGCAGTTACTCGGTCGGGACTGAAGCTTTCTTT. Translation gives CASSYSVGTEAFF. The chain has TRBV6-5 and TRBJ1-1; D gene uncertain. Trimming cost V 0 bases and J 5 bases, with 7 bases left between them. There are 13 residues in the CDR3. Per the germline V gene, CDR1 is MNHEY and CDR2 is SVGAGI.

This clonotype was seen ten or more times. The rearrangement uses TRBV7-9 and TRBJ2-7, with a possible D match to TRBD1 (6 bases). The length of the CDR3 is 14 residues. Germline V gives CDR1 SEHNR, CDR2 FQNEAQ (reference sequence). The V and J ends lost 2 bases and 2 bases respectively, with 10 bases between them. The CDR3 region is CASSLTTGTYEQYF. CDR3 coding DNA: TGTGCCAGCAGCTTAACCACAGGGACCTACGAGCAGTACTTC.

Concerning this clonotype itself: Being one base from a much bigger clone, this may be a read error. This sequence joins TRBV7-3 and TRBJ1-1; D is undetermined. The V gene's germline CDR1 is SGHTA and CDR2 FQGTGA. This CDR3 is 14 amino acids long. Trimming pared 2 bases from V and 1 base from J, leaving 8 bases between. DNA for the CDR3: TGTGCCAGCAGCTTAGTGGCAGCGAACACTGAAGCTTTCTTT. This translates into CASSLVAANTEAFF. Full variable domain (missing parts from reference TRBV7-3 and TRBJ1-1): GAGVSQTPSNKVTEKGKYVELRCDPISGHTALYWYRQSLGQGPEFLIYFQGTGAADDSGLPNDRFFAVRPEGSVSTLKIQRTERGDSAVYLCASSLVAANTEAFFGQGTRLTVV.

This clonotype was observed a few times. The J gene is TRBJ2-1, the V gene TRBV28, with 8 bases lining up with TRBD2. This CDR3 spans 17 amino acids. V shed 6 bases, J shed 8 bases, and the junction held 18 bases outside the gene matches. The germline CDR1 and CDR2 sequences are MDHEN and SYDVKM. As DNA, the CDR3 is TGTGCCAGCAGCTCCCGGAGTAGCGGGATCCGAGGGTATGAGCAGTTCTTC. It specifies CASSSRSSGIRGYEQFF.

This chain connects TRBV2 to TRBJ2-1; D could derive from TRBD1 or TRBD2 (6 bases each). The CDR3 has 13 amino acids. Germline-derived CDR1 and CDR2 are SNHLY and FYNNEI. V was shortened by 9 bases and J by 1 base, with 10 bases between the two germline ends. This CDR3 reads CARGGTSYNEQFF. The CDR3, as DNA: TGTGCCAGAGGGGGGACATCCTACAATGAGCAGTTCTTC.

In its sample, this clonotype was seen a few times. The chain combines TRBV6-2 or TRBV6-3 with TRBJ2-1; 8 positions match TRBD1. The CDR3 has 15 residues. Germline V gives CDR1 MNHEY, CDR2 SVGEGT. V lost 11 bases, J lost 6 bases, and 15 bases stayed unmatched. The DNA for the CDR3 is TGTGCCGTAGGCAGGGGGCTTGTCCAGCTCAATGAGCAGTTCTTC. Translating it yields CAVGRGLVQLNEQFF.

The chain combines TRBV3-1 with TRBJ1-2; no firm D call. This CDR3 has 14 amino acids. Germline CDR1 LGHDT, CDR2 YNNKEL (reference sequence). V lost 4 bases to trimming and J lost 8 bases, with 17 bases between them. CDR3 loop: CASSLSSTPRGYTF. Here the CDR3 DNA reads TGTGCCAGCAGCCTGTCGAGCACCCCTCGCGGCTACACCTTC.

The chain joins TRBV28 to TRBJ2-1; 7 bases agree with TRBD2. The CDR3 covers 12 residues. The J segment lost 9 bases and the V segment lost 8 bases, leaving 7 bases of the junction unmatched. The germline gives CDR1 MDHEN, CDR2 SYDVKM. The CDR3 spells CASLAGAAEQFF. The CDR3 DNA sequence: TGTGCCAGCCTTGCGGGAGCGGCTGAGCAGTTCTTC.

This clonotype was observed at least ten times. The chain couples TRBV12-3 or TRBV12-4 to TRBJ1-1, with 9 bases that match TRBD1. The J segment lost 6 bases and the V segment lost 6 bases, leaving 5 bases of the junction unmatched. The CDR3 is 13 residues long. CDR3 sequence (DNA): TGTGCCAGCAGAGAGGACAGGGGCCCTGAAGCTTTCTTT. Amino acid sequence: CASREDRGPEAFF.

The rearrangement joins TRBV3-1 to TRBJ1-2; a possible D gene is TRBD1 (6 bases). V was clipped by 0 bases and J by 4 bases, with 15 bases between them. The CDR3 is 16 amino acids. CDR1 is LGHDT and CDR2 is YNNKEL in the germline V gene (reference sequence). CDR3 nucleotides: TGTGCCAGCAGCCAAGAATACAGGGTTGGGACCTATGGCTACACCTTC. Encoded protein: CASSQEYRVGTYGYTF.

The V gene is TRBV5-4, the J gene TRBJ2-5; 11 nucleotides line up with TRBD2. Germline V gene sequence: CDR1 SGHNT, CDR2 YYREEE (reference sequence). This CDR3 comprises 16 residues. V shed 4 bases and J 5 bases; nucleotides not matched to a gene: 10. The CDR3 here is CASSPGGSGRGETQYF. The CDR3 DNA follows: TGTGCCAGCAGCCCAGGAGGTAGCGGGAGGGGGGAGACCCAGTACTTC.

In this sample, this clonotype turned up a few times. This rearrangement joins TRBV12-3 or TRBV12-4 to TRBJ2-7; D could derive from TRBD1 or TRBD2 (5 bases each). The CDR3 length is 16 residues. V was clipped by 0 bases and J by 6 bases, with 18 bases between them. CDR3 DNA: TGTGCCAGCAGTTTAGCGGGGAAGCGAAGTGGGGGCGAGCAGTACTTC. Amino acids: CASSLAGKRSGGEQYF.

This chain connects TRBV12-3 or TRBV12-4 to TRBJ2-2, with D hard to call. The CDR3 consists of 13 residues. Between the trimmed V and J ends, which lost 5 bases and 5 bases, there was a span of 9 bases. The CDR3, as DNA: TGTGCCAGCAGTCCCGTACGGACCGGGGAGCTGTTTTTT. Residues: CASSPVRTGELFF.

Only a few counts were recorded for this clonotype. The V call is TRBV20-1, the J call TRBJ1-2; TRBD1 matches 9 bases. The CDR3 loop spans 15 amino acids. The V gene's germline CDR1 is DFQATT and CDR2 SNEGSKA (reference sequence). Losses at the gene ends were 3 bases for V and 1 base for J; bases not matched to a gene: 6. The CDR3 sequence: CSASPQGAFNYGYTF. The CDR3 coding sequence is TGCAGTGCTAGCCCACAGGGGGCCTTTAACTATGGCTACACCTTC.

This clonotype showed up many times. V and J are TRBV5-4 and TRBJ1-2; D unresolved. Germline V CDR1 and CDR2: SGHNT, YYREEE (reference sequence). The CDR3 length is 13 residues. The ends were cut back, 4 bases at V and 4 bases at J, with 11 bases in the middle. The CDR3 loop reads CASSRTLSYGYTF. The CDR3 bases are TGTGCCAGCAGCCGGACCTTGTCCTATGGCTACACCTTC.